One sample yielded the 24 T cell receptor beta chains listed below, sequenced in a study of shared clonotypes between healthy human individuals. Repertoires were generated with immunoSEQ multiplex PCR, while TCRdb's copy carries only in-frame clones and drops some. The data hold about half a million clones, with about four fifths observed a single time. Input material: PBMCs. These receptors originate from a woman aged 35 to 49 in good health. Some clones in this sample may be carry-over from other donors' samples.

This chain uses TRBV14 with TRBJ2-3; 13 nucleotides align to TRBD2. The V and J ends lost 4 bases and 4 bases, in that order; junction bases with no gene match: 8. CDR3 size: 17 residues. The germline V gene has CDR1 SGHDN and CDR2 FVKESK. CDR3 DNA sequence: TGTGCCAGCAGCCCACTTAGGACTAGCGGGAGTGCAGATACGCAGTATTTT. Encoded protein: CASSPLRTSGSADTQYF.

In its sample, this clone was seen a few times. The CDR3 DNA reads as TGTGCCAGCAGTTTAAGTCCCGGAGGCACTGAAGCTTTCTTT. This sequence encodes CASSLSPGGTEAFF. V usage is TRBV27 and J usage is TRBJ1-1; no firm D call. Germline values: CDR1 MNHEY, CDR2 SMNVEV (reference sequence). The CDR3 is made up of 14 amino acids. Between the trimmed V and J ends, which lost 2 bases and 4 bases, there was a span of 11 bases.

The chain links TRBV6-4 to TRBJ2-6; 7 positions match TRBD2. The CDR3 covers 17 residues. J lost 0 bases, V lost 5 bases, and 7 bases had no gene match. Germline V gene lookup returns CDR1 MRHNA and CDR2 SNTAGT. CDR3 amino acids: CASSSGLSDSGANVLTF. The DNA for the CDR3 is TGTGCCAGCAGTTCGGGACTATCGGACTCTGGGGCCAACGTCCTGACTTTC.

The chain joins TRBV30 to TRBJ2-7, with 8 positions matching TRBD2. Per the germline V gene, CDR1 is GTSNPN and CDR2 is SVGIG (reference sequence). V lost 3 bases, J lost 4 bases, and 8 bases stayed unmatched. The CDR3 is 14 residues long. This chain's CDR3 is CAWRFPGGSYEQYF. In DNA form, the CDR3 reads TGTGCCTGGAGATTCCCGGGAGGGAGTTACGAGCAGTACTTC.

This chain joins TRBV30 and TRBJ2-7, with TRBD2 matching 8 bases. This CDR3 has 12 amino acids. V was pared by 7 bases and J by 5 bases, with 7 bases of the junction left unmatched. Germline-derived CDR1 and CDR2 are GTSNPN and SVGIG (reference sequence). CDR3 bases: TGTGCCTACGATAGCGGGATGCACGAGCAGTACTTC. It codes for CAYDSGMHEQYF.

This chain links TRBV28 with TRBJ2-7; 9 bases line up with TRBD2. CDR3 length: 15 residues. CDR1 is MDHEN and CDR2 is SYDVKM in the germline V gene. V was pared by 8 bases and J by 3 bases, with 11 bases of the junction left unmatched. The CDR3 sequence is CASRLSGTSNYEQYF. CDR3 DNA: TGTGCCAGCCGACTATCCGGGACTAGCAACTACGAGCAGTACTTC.

CDR3 residues: CASSNGGTSYEQYF. CDR3 coding DNA: TGTGCCAGCAGTAACGGGGGGACTAGCTACGAGCAGTACTTC. This sequence joins TRBV28 and TRBJ2-7; TRBD2 matches at 8 bases. The CDR3 is 14 residues long. CDR1 and CDR2 from the germline V gene are MDHEN and SYDVKM. With V trimmed by 5 bases and J by 3 bases, 6 bases remained unmatched.

To note about this clone: Other DNA sequences from this sample encode an identical CDR3 as well. The chain employs TRBV19 and TRBJ1-3, with D unclear. CDR1 is LNHDA, CDR2 SQIVND, per germline (reference sequence). The CDR3 spans 13 residues. Trimming took off 4 bases at V and 0 bases at J, with 4 bases between the two ends. The CDR3 loop reads CASSTGSGNTIYF. The DNA for the CDR3 is TGTGCCAGTAGTACCGGCTCTGGAAACACCATATATTTT.

To note about this clone: Other nucleotide sequences from this sample produce the same CDR3. The genes are TRBV20-1 and TRBJ2-3; TRBD2 might be the D (6 bases). The germline V and J ends were trimmed by 5 bases and 3 bases, with 6 bases remaining between them. The germline CDR1 and CDR2 sequences are DFQATT and SNEGSKA (reference sequence). This CDR3 spans 11 amino acids. This CDR3 reads CSAGLTDTQYF. The CDR3 DNA follows: TGCAGTGCTGGACTAACAGATACGCAGTATTTT.

In its sample, this clone was seen once. J is TRBJ1-6 and V is TRBV2, with TRBD1 as a possible D gene (6 bases). CDR3 length: 12 amino acids. V was clipped by 11 bases and J by 10 bases, with 15 bases between them. CDR1 SNHLY and CDR2 FYNNEI come from the germline V gene. This CDR3 reads CASGAGSSPLHF. The CDR3 region has the DNA TGTGCCTCGGGGGCAGGCAGCTCACCCCTCCACTTT.

V gene TRBV4-1 combines with J gene TRBJ2-3, with no clear D. The V and J ends lost 0 bases and 7 bases respectively, with 8 bases between them. Looked up from germline, CDR1 is MGHRA and CDR2 is YSYEKL. The CDR3 spans 13 residues. The CDR3 nucleotides read TGCGCCAGCAGCCAAGATACCGCGTATACGCAGTATTTT. Translating it yields CASSQDTAYTQYF.

The chain links TRBV7-3 to TRBJ2-3; a possible D gene is TRBD1 (7 bases). V was pared by 2 bases and J by 4 bases, with 16 bases between. The CDR3 consists of 16 residues. Germline CDR1 SGHTA, CDR2 FQGTGA. This CDR3 reads CASSLQGGISPDTQYF. The CDR3, as DNA: TGTGCCAGCAGCTTACAGGGGGGAATTTCCCCAGATACGCAGTATTTT.

The table lists this clone with a few counts. The rearrangement uses TRBV28 and TRBJ1-1; D uncertain. CDR1 and CDR2 (germline): MDHEN, SYDVKM. Trimming pared 5 bases from V and 1 base from J, leaving 11 bases between. The CDR3 runs 14 residues. The CDR3 nucleotides are TGTGCCAGCAGTCCTGGACTGGCGAACACTGAAGCTTTCTTT. Residues: CASSPGLANTEAFF.

The rearrangement joins TRBV18 to TRBJ1-1, with D unresolved. The CDR3 has 14 amino acids. Trimming removed 3 bases from V and 0 bases from J, with 8 bases in between. The germline CDR1 and CDR2 sequences are KGHSH and LQKENI. The DNA of the CDR3 is TGTGCCAGCTCACCGCCTGTAATGAACACTGAAGCTTTCTTT. Translation gives CASSPPVMNTEAFF.

In this sample, this clone turned up many times. The V gene is TRBV6-4, the J gene TRBJ2-2; 11 bases match TRBD2. From germline, CDR1 is MRHNA and CDR2 SNTAGT. V lost 4 bases and J lost 4; bases outside the gene matches: 2. The CDR3 length is 15 residues. CDR3 in DNA: TGTGCCAGCAGTGTAACTAGCGGGAGCACCGGGGAGCTGTTTTTT. This encodes CASSVTSGSTGELFF.

This clone has ten or more counts. The chain joins TRBV11-3 to TRBJ2-5; 10 nucleotides align to TRBD2. The CDR3 loop spans 15 amino acids. V lost 3 bases and J lost 3; bases outside the gene matches: 4. Germline CDR1 and CDR2: SGHNT and YENEEA. For the CDR3, the DNA is TGTGCCAGCAGCTTTAGCGGGAGGAGGGAAGAGACCCAGTACTTC. This codes for CASSFSGRREETQYF.

In DNA, the CDR3 is TGCGCCAGCAGCTTGGCGGCAGATGTGACAGAGACCCAGTACTTC. Translated, it gives CASSLAADVTETQYF. The chain carries TRBV5-1 and TRBJ2-5, with unresolved D. Germline CDR1 is SGHRS and CDR2 is YFSETQ. Trimming removed 0 bases from V and 4 bases from J, with 13 bases in between. The CDR3 length is 15 residues. The full variable domain, with the rest looked up from reference TRBV5-1 and TRBJ2-5, is KAGVTQTPRYLIKTRGQQVTLSCSPISGHRSVSWYQQTPGQGLQFLFEYFSETQRNKGNFPGRFSGRQFSNSRSEMNVSTLELGDSALYLCASSLAADVTETQYFGPGTRLLVL.

The chain uses TRBV28 and TRBJ1-1; possible D gene TRBD1, 6 bases. The CDR3 has 15 residues. V lost 3 bases and J lost 7, with 18 bases in between. The germline V gene encodes CDR1 MDHEN and CDR2 SYDVKM. CDR3 in amino acids: CASSLGGNRVGEAFF. CDR3 in DNA: TGTGCCAGCAGTTTGGGAGGGAACAGGGTCGGTGAAGCTTTCTTT.

This clone was seen repeatedly, ten times or more. The chain employs TRBV28 and TRBJ2-3; TRBD2 matches 7 bases. The germline gives CDR1 MDHEN, CDR2 SYDVKM. Trimming took 6 bases from V and 0 from J; bases not matched to a gene: 15. The CDR3 has 18 residues. CDR3 nucleotides: TGTGCCAGCAGGGCCATAGGAGGGGACTACCGTAGCACAGATACGCAGTATTTT. Amino acid sequence: CASRAIGGDYRSTDTQYF. Filled out from reference TRBV28 and TRBJ2-3, the complete variable domain reads DVKVTQSSRYLVKRTGEKVFLECVQDMDHENMFWYRQDPGLGLRLIYFSYDVKMKEKGDIPEGYSVSREKKERFSLILESASTNQTSMYLCASRAIGGDYRSTDTQYFGPGTRLTVL.

CDR3 residues: CASSLNTIYF. The DNA for the CDR3 is TGTGCCAGCAGTTTAAACACCATATATTTT. The chain carries TRBV6-6 and TRBJ1-3; no clear D. V was pared by 4 bases and J by 6 bases, with 1 base between. The CDR3 has 10 amino acids. Germline CDR1 reads MNHNY; CDR2 reads SVGAGI (reference sequence).

J is TRBJ1-1 and V is TRBV10-3; D is unclear. Germline V CDR1 and CDR2: ENHRY, SYGVKD. V dropped 7 bases and J dropped 1 base, with 10 bases sitting between them. The CDR3 extends over 13 amino acids. In nucleotides, the CDR3 is TGTGCCATCAAGGTTGCGGGGAACACTGAAGCTTTCTTT. Translating it yields CAIKVAGNTEAFF.

V is TRBV7-9 and J is TRBJ2-5; D is tentatively TRBD1 or TRBD2 (6 bases each). The CDR3 has 19 residues. Germline V gene sequence: CDR1 SEHNR, CDR2 FQNEAQ (reference sequence). The germline V and J ends were trimmed by 3 bases and 0 bases, with 23 bases remaining between them. The CDR3 sequence: CASSLRDMKSGLHQETQYF. CDR3 nucleotide sequence: TGTGCCAGCAGCTTGCGGGACATGAAGTCGGGACTCCACCAAGAGACCCAGTACTTC.

This sequence joins TRBV9 and TRBJ2-3; a possible D gene is TRBD2 (5 bases). There are 14 residues in the CDR3. The germline gives CDR1 SGDLS, CDR2 YYNGEE. Trimming removed 0 bases at V and 2 bases at J, with 7 bases between. The CDR3 DNA reads as TGTGCCAGCAGCGTAGGGACTTTCACAGATACGCAGTATTTT. Its translation: CASSVGTFTDTQYF. The full variable domain, in which reference TRBV9 and TRBJ2-3 provide the parts outside the CDR3, is DSGVTQTPKHLITATGQRVTLRCSPRSGDLSVYWYQQSLDQGLQFLIQYYNGEERAKGNILERFSAQQFPDLHSELNLSSLELGDSALYFCASSVGTFTDTQYFGPGTRLTVL.

This clone has only a few counts. The J gene is TRBJ1-2, the V gene TRBV28, with D hard to call. Germline CDR1 MDHEN, CDR2 SYDVKM. The CDR3 is 13 residues long. The V end lost 6 bases, the J end lost 4 bases, and 12 bases lay between the germline ends. CDR3 bases: TGTGCCAGCAGCTCCCAGGCTACCTATGGCTACACCTTC. Its protein is CASSSQATYGYTF.